The next 5 T cell receptor beta chains were all read from a single sample in a study of blood T cell repertoires in COVID-19. Sequenced by immunoSEQ multiplex PCR; TCRdb stores in-frame clones only, minus some. This sample has 300,000 to 350,000 clones; around 89% occur once, and the top ten carry under 1.1%. Sequencing input: peripheral blood. Receptors originate from a woman in her 40s with COVID-19, enrolled during active disease.

V is TRBV18 and J is TRBJ2-7, with TRBD2 as a possible D gene (6 bases). The CDR3 totals 16 residues. The ends were cut back, 3 bases at V and 0 bases at J, with 15 bases in the middle. Germline CDR1 and CDR2: KGHSH and LQKENI. The CDR3 nucleotides read TGTGCCAGCTCACCTCTCCCGGGGGTTAGCTCCTACGAGCAGTACTTC. Amino acid sequence: CASSPLPGVSSYEQYF.

This chain uses TRBV7-8 with TRBJ2-1; 12 bases agree with TRBD2. The CDR3 sequence is 16 residues long. J gave up 4 bases and V 4 bases, and 5 bases lay outside the gene matches. Germline values: CDR1 SGHVS, CDR2 FQNEAQ. This chain's CDR3 is CASSSPGLAGYNEQFF. In DNA, the CDR3 is TGTGCCAGCAGCTCTCCGGGACTAGCGGGTTACAATGAGCAGTTCTTC.

This clone was counted between two and nine times. This chain uses TRBV3-1 (or the pseudogene TRBV3-2) with TRBJ1-1; 8 bases map to TRBD1. Germline-derived CDR1 and CDR2 are LGHDT and YNNKEL (reference sequence). CDR3 length: 14 residues. J was trimmed by 6 bases and V by 3 bases; bases with no gene match: 6. The CDR3 spells CASSHGQGVAEAFF. The CDR3 nucleotides are TGTGCCAGCAGCCATGGACAGGGAGTCGCTGAAGCTTTCTTT.

The chain recombines TRBV7-9 with TRBJ1-4, with a weak D call TRBD1 (6 bases). Germline V gene sequence: CDR1 SEHNR, CDR2 FQNEAQ (reference sequence). V lost 2 bases and J lost 4, with 11 bases in between. The CDR3 has 15 residues. In nucleotides, the CDR3 is TGTGCCAGCAGCTTACAGGGGATGGATAATGAAAAACTGTTTTTT. It is translated as CASSLQGMDNEKLFF. The full variable domain, completed using reference TRBV7-9 and TRBJ1-4, is DTGVSQNPRHKITKRGQNVTFRCDPISEHNRLYWYRQTLGQGPEFLTYFQNEAQLEKSRLLSDRFSAERPKGSFSTLEIQRTEQGDSAMYLCASSLQGMDNEKLFFGSGTQLSVL.

This chain uses TRBV27 with TRBJ1-2, with TRBD1 as a possible D gene (5 bases). Trimming took off 10 bases at V and 4 bases at J, with 16 bases between the two ends. This CDR3 region has 13 residues. In germline, CDR1 is MNHEY, CDR2 SMNVEV (reference sequence). In DNA form, the CDR3 reads TGTGCCACCCGACAGCTCTCTTTCTATGGCTACACCTTC. Its protein product is CATRQLSFYGYTF.